Listed below are T cell receptor beta chains from one sample, sequenced in a study of T cell repertoires in cytomegalovirus infection. TCRdb itself ran the reads through MiXCR, one entry per CDR3 protein. The data show 60,000 to 75,000 distinct CDR3 sequences, 3% to 4% seen once. The specimen sequenced was PBMCs. The receptors were gathered from a human donor in good health (CMV status not recorded). Some clones in this sample may be carry-over from other donors' samples. Both conserved end residues are part of each CDR3. The D gene is left open where the match is weak. Clone size is stated in some rows and not others, as once, few, many or a class when expanded.

j_call d_call v_call clone_size cdr3_aa cdr3_nt
TRBJ1-1 TRBD1 TRBV27 many CASSHLIGQGRGNTEAFF TGTGCCAGCAGCCACTTGATCGGACAGGGTAGAGGGAACACTGAAGCTTTCTTT
TRBJ2-7 - TRBV6-2/TRBV6-3 many CASSYLITYEQYF TGTGCCAGCAGCTATCTCATCACTTACGAGCAGTACTTC
TRBJ1-1 - TRBV7-9 many CASSPEAFF TGTGCCAGCAGCCCCGAAGCTTTCTTT
TRBJ2-4 - TRBV2 many CASSVGQGGKNIQYF TGTGCCAGCAGTGTAGGCCAGGGGGGCAAAAACATTCAGTACTTC
TRBJ1-2 - TRBV7-9 many CASSLIQNYGYTF TGTGCCAGCAGCTTAATTCAGAACTATGGCTACACCTTC
TRBJ2-1 TRBD2 TRBV4-3 many CASSHAGGQSEQFF TGCGCCAGCAGCCACGCGGGAGGGCAGAGTGAGCAGTTCTTC
TRBJ2-1 - TRBV7-2 many CASSLVGGQGLAFF TGTGCCAGCAGCTTAGTGGGGGGGCAGGGACTGGCGTTCTTC
TRBJ1-2 - TRBV10-3 many CAISGNRDGYTF TGTGCCATCAGTGGGAACAGGGATGGCTACACCTTC
TRBJ1-2 - TRBV7-2 - CASNEQGGYGYTF TGTGCCAGCAACGAACAGGGTGGCTATGGCTACACCTTC
TRBJ1-4 - TRBV12-3/TRBV12-4 many CASYRARGEKLFF TGTGCCAGCTACCGGGCCCGGGGCGAAAAACTGTTTTTT
TRBJ2-4 - TRBV7-9 many CASSLGGTGHIQYF TGTGCCAGCAGCTTAGGGGGTACGGGACACATTCAGTACTTC
TRBJ1-4 - TRBV7-2 many CASSSRGGVVEKLFF TGTGCCAGCAGCTCGAGGGGAGGCGTTGTTGAAAAACTGTTTTTT
TRBJ1-2 - TRBV7-2 many CASSLRTWGYTF TGTGCCAGCAGCTTAAGGACGTGGGGCTACACCTTC
TRBJ1-3 - TRBV7-8 many CASSLNGNTIYF TGTGCCAGCAGCTTGAATGGAAACACCATATATTTT
TRBJ1-6 - TRBV7-9 many CASSFSSDSPLHF TGTGCCAGCAGCTTCTCTTCTGATTCACCCCTCCACTTT
TRBJ1-1 - TRBV7-3 many CASSDGGVGTEAFF TGTGCCAGCAGCGACGGGGGGGTTGGCACTGAAGCTTTCTTT
TRBJ2-7 - TRBV20-1 many CSAREIGRSYEQYF TGCAGTGCTAGAGAGATAGGACGGTCCTACGAGCAGTACTTC
TRBJ1-1 - TRBV4-1 many CASSQGNSKATEAFF TGCGCCAGCAGCCAAGGGAACTCCAAGGCCACTGAAGCTTTCTTT
TRBJ1-2 TRBD1 TRBV7-8 many CASSSRYGTAYGYTF TGTGCCAGCAGCAGTCGCTACGGGACAGCATATGGCTACACCTTC
TRBJ2-7 TRBD1 TRBV7-2 - CASSSTGTENYEQYF TGTGCCAGCAGCTCCACGGGGACAGAGAACTATGAGCAGTACTTC
TRBJ2-7 TRBD2 TRBV20-1 many CSARLAGGSEQYF TGCAGTGCTAGACTAGCGGGAGGGAGTGAGCAGTACTTC
TRBJ2-1 - TRBV7-2 many CASSRETGSRFF TGTGCCAGCAGCCGTGAGACGGGCTCGAGATTCTTC
TRBJ2-3 - TRBV13 many CASTPPQVDTQYF TGTGCCAGTACCCCCCCTCAGGTCGATACGCAGTATTTT
TRBJ1-5 - TRBV12-3/TRBV12-4 many CASSRLHSSNQPQHF TGTGCCAGCAGCCGCTTACATAGTAGCAATCAGCCCCAGCATTTT
TRBJ2-1 - TRBV7-2 many CASSLDSGGVYEQFF TGTGCCAGCAGCTTAGATTCTGGGGGAGTATATGAGCAGTTCTTC
TRBJ1-2 - TRBV7-3 many CASSPPWGEQTF TGTGCCAGCAGCCCCCCCTGGGGGGAACAGACCTTC
TRBJ2-3 TRBD2 TRBV7-2 many CASSSPRDSGGDTQYF TGTGCCAGCAGCTCGCCGCGGGACTCGGGGGGAGATACGCAGTATTTT
TRBJ2-1 TRBD2 TRBV20-1 many CSARLRLAGVLNEQFF TGCAGTGCTAGACTCCGACTAGCGGGGGTCCTCAATGAGCAGTTCTTC
TRBJ2-2 - TRBV7-6 many CASSSPLEMNTGELFF TGTGCCAGCAGCTCCCCGCTCGAGATGAACACCGGGGAGCTGTTTTTT
TRBJ2-3 TRBD1 TRBV5-5 - CASSRQGARTDTQYF TGTGCCAGCAGCCGACAGGGGGCACGCACAGATACGCAGTATTTT
TRBJ2-7 - TRBV20-1 many CSARSYEQYF TGCAGTGCTAGAAGCTACGAGCAGTACTTC
TRBJ2-4 TRBD2 TRBV7-2 - CASSLTAGGGIQYF TGTGCCAGCAGCTTAACAGCGGGGGGGGGCATTCAGTACTTC
TRBJ1-1 - TRBV5-6 many CASGLRDTEAFF TGTGCCAGCGGGCTGAGGGACACTGAAGCTTTCTTT
TRBJ2-3 - TRBV7-2 many CASRSGAGDTQYF TGTGCCAGCAGATCAGGGGCCGGAGATACGCAGTATTTT
TRBJ2-3 - TRBV7-2 many CASSLGGGAGDTQYF TGTGCCAGCAGCTTAGGTGGGGGGGCAGGAGATACGCAGTATTTT
TRBJ1-2 - TRBV7-2 many CASSTTGIYGYTF TGTGCCAGCAGCACCACAGGGATCTATGGCTACACCTTC
TRBJ2-1 TRBD2 TRBV30 many CAWSVVGGFHQFF TGTGCCTGGAGTGTAGTCGGGGGGTTTCATCAGTTCTTC